Below, one TCR beta chain is given with its context. This sample was taken from a study of OX40 agonist ivuxolimab in advanced cancers. For the study at large: The dose of intravenous ivuxolimab that patients received every 2 weeks ranged from 0.01 to 10 mg/kg.

Sampling times: baseline, cycle 4 day 1, cycle 7 day 1. Germline lookup yields CDR1 SGHAT and CDR2 FQDESV (reference sequence). The CDR3 consists of 15 residues. V was cut by 4 bases and J by 2 bases, with 14 bases left in between. Some clones are missing from TCRdb's copy, which holds only in-frame ones; the method was immunoSEQ multiplex PCR. The repertoire includes 96,000 or so clones, about 80% of them detected once, and 4.5% to 6% sits in the top ten. The chain employs TRBV11-1 and TRBJ1-2; D might be TRBD1 (5 bases). The starting material was CD4+ or CD8+ T cells sorted from blood, obtained in a trial of the OX40 agonist ivuxolimab. The TCR sequence derives from an adult with an advanced solid tumor such as melanoma, head and neck, liver or kidney cancer. CDR3 in DNA: TGTGCCAGCAGCTGGAGCTTGAGGGGCAACTATGGCTACACCTTC. Its translation is CASSWSLRGNYGYTF.